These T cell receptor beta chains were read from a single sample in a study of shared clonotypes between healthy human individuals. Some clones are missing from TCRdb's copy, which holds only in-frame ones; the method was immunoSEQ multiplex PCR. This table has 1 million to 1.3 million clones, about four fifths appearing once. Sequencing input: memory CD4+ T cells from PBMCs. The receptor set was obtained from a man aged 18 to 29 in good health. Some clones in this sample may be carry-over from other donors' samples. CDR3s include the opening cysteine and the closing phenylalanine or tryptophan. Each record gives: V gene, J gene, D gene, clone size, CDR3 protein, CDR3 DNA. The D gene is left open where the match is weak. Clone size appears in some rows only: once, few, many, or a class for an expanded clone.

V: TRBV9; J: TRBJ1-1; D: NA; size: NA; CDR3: CASSVEPLEGEEAFF; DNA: TGTGCCAGCAGCGTAGAACCCTTGGAGGGGGAAGAAGCTTTCTTT
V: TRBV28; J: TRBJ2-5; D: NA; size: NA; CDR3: CASSIFRPLRWETQYF; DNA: TGTGCCAGCAGTATCTTTAGGCCTTTAAGATGGGAGACCCAGTACTTC
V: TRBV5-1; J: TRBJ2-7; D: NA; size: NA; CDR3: CASRRRGQDYEQYF; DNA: TGCGCCAGCAGGCGGAGGGGGCAGGACTACGAGCAGTACTTC
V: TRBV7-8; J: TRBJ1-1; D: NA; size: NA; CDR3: CASSDRVAREAFF; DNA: TGTGCCAGCAGCGATAGGGTGGCGAGAGAAGCTTTCTTT
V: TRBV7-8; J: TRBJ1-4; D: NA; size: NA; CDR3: CASSPLQQRVEKLFF; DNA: TGTGCCAGCAGCCCCTTGCAACAGAGAGTAGAAAAACTGTTTTTT
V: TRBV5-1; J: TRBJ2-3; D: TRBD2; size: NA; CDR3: CASSSGTSGDTQYF; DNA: TGCGCCAGCAGCTCCGGGACTAGCGGAGATACGCAGTATTTT
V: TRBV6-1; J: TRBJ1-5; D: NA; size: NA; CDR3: CASSGAGGPNQPQHF; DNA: TGTGCCAGCAGTGGGGCGGGGGGCCCTAATCAGCCCCAGCATTTT
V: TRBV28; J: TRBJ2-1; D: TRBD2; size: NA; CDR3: CASSLGASGRIQGQFF; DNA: TGTGCCAGCAGTTTAGGGGCTAGCGGGCGAATACAAGGGCAGTTCTTC
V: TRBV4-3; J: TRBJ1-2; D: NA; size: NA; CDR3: CASTLRGAGGYTF; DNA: TGCGCCAGCACTCTAAGAGGGGCTGGTGGCTACACCTTC
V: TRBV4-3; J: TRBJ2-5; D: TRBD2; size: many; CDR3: CASSQSSGALQETQYF; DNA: TGCGCCAGCAGCCAAAGTAGCGGGGCCCTCCAAGAGACCCAGTACTTC
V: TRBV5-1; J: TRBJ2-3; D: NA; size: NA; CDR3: CASNWGALTDTQYF; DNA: TGCGCCAGCAACTGGGGAGCCTTGACAGATACGCAGTATTTT
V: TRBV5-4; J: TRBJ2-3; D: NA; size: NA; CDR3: CASSLMTDPDTQYF; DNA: TGTGCCAGCAGCTTGATGACAGATCCAGATACGCAGTATTTT
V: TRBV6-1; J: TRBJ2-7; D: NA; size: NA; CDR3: CASHVQPSAYEQYF; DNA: TGTGCCTCCCACGTCCAGCCCTCTGCCTACGAGCAGTACTTC
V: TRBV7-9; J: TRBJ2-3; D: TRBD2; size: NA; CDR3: CASSPPGTSGAPAQYF; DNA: TGTGCCAGCAGCCCCCCCGGGACTAGCGGGGCCCCAGCGCAGTATTTT
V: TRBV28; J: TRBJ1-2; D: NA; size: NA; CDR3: CASSSGGAYGYTF; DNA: TGTGCCAGCAGTTCGGGAGGGGCCTATGGCTACACCTTC
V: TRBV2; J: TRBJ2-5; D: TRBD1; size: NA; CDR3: CASSEDRTQETQYF; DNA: TGTGCCAGCAGTGAGGACAGGACCCAAGAGACCCAGTACTTC
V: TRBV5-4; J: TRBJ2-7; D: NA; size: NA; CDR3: CASSLAGAGYEQYF; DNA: TGTGCCAGCAGCTTGGCCGGGGCGGGGTACGAGCAGTACTTC
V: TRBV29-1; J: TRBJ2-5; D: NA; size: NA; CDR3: CSVEDADETQYF; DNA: TGCAGCGTTGAAGACGCGGATGAGACCCAGTACTTC
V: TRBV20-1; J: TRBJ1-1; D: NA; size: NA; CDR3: CSARAPLEAFF; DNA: TGCAGTGCTAGAGCTCCCCTTGAAGCTTTCTTT
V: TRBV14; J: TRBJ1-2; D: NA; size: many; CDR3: CASSQAIGKSDYTF; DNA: TGTGCCAGCAGCCAAGCAATCGGGAAATCGGACTACACCTTC
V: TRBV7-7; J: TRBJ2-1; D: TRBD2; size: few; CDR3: CASSLARSAGGPRWNEQFF; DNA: TGTGCCAGCAGCTTAGCGCGAAGTGCGGGAGGGCCTCGTTGGAATGAGCAGTTCTTC
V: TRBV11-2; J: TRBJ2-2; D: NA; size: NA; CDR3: CASRRWGLAAGELFF; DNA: TGTGCCAGCAGGCGTTGGGGTCTGGCGGCCGGGGAGCTGTTTTTT
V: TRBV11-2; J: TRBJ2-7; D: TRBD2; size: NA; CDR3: CASSPAGGMMHEQYF; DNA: TGTGCCAGCAGCCCAGCGGGGGGAATGATGCACGAGCAGTACTTC
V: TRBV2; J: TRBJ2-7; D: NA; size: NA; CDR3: CASSRSRDNEQYF; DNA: TGTGCCAGCAGTAGGAGCAGGGACAACGAGCAGTACTTC
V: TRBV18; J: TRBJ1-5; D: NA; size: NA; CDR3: CASSLSQGPNQPQHF; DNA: TGTGCCAGCTCACTCAGCCAAGGGCCGAATCAGCCCCAGCATTTT
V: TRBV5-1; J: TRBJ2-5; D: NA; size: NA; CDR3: CASSLSGYETQYF; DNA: TGCGCCAGCAGCTTGTCAGGGTACGAGACCCAGTACTTC
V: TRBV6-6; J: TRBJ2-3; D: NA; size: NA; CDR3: CASSQATDTQYF; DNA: TGTGCCAGCAGCCAGGCCACAGATACGCAGTATTTT
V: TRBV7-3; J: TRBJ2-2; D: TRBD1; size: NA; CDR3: CASSPGTGGFITGELFF; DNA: TGTGCCAGCAGCCCGGGGACAGGGGGATTTATCACCGGGGAGCTGTTTTTT
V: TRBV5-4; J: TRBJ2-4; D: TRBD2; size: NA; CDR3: CASSLSLAGEGKNIQYF; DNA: TGTGCCAGCAGCTTGTCACTAGCGGGAGAGGGCAAAAACATTCAGTACTTC